The clone carrying this TCR beta chain has more than one count but fewer than ten. What it binds is not known. The data derive from a study of beta chain features in type 1 diabetes. Via the markers CD45RO/CCR7/CD25/CD127/CD95/CD27, stem cell-like memory, regulatory, central memory and naive CD4+ cells were sorted. Reverse transcription of all isolated RNA meant that expressed TCRB transcripts were sequenced. Here immunoSEQ multiplex PCR was the method, and the copy in TCRdb shows in-frame clones only, minus some. The data contain over 300,000 clones, around 9.7% of them singletons. V was shortened by 5 bases and J by 6 bases, with 13 bases between the two germline ends. The CDR3 extends over 14 amino acids. The V gene's germline CDR1 is SGHTA and CDR2 FQGNSA. Study results and limitations: All four CD4+ subsets of Type 1 diabetes patients contained TCRB CDR3s that were moderately but significantly shorter.

Sequencing was done on a sample of central memory CD4+ T cells from blood. The chain links TRBV7-2 to TRBJ2-2, with D hard to call. The sequence came from a man aged 25 to 40 with type 1 diabetes. CDR3 DNA: TGTGCCAGCAGCCTCAGGCAAGAAGCCGGGGAGCTGTTTTTT. Amino acid sequence: CASSLRQEAGELFF.